This TCR beta chain appears in the sequencing data of a study of T cell responses to AZD1222 COVID-19 vaccine. Whole-study context: Second-dose recipients at about 4 or about 12 weeks were treated as one pooled group. General study results and limits: The donors showed a predominance of white British ancestry and of females, with possible underestimation of clonal diversity. Nearly half of spike-specific TCRs reportedly target unmutated variant regions. Repertoires in all cases were sampled only once the peak T cell response had passed.

Assay used: immunoSEQ multiplex PCR; TCRdb lists only in-frame clones, some missing. The data show about 97,000 clones, with approximately 90% seen just once and roughly 2.8% held by the top ten. CDR1 LNHDA and CDR2 SQIVND come from the germline V gene (reference sequence). V was shortened by 9 bases and J by 6 bases, with 17 bases between the two germline ends. The CDR3 has 13 amino acids. As concerns this clone: Its target is unknown.

The sample was peripheral blood, taken on day 0 of AZD1222 vaccination. The clonotype originates from an adult in good health. This rearrangement joins TRBV19 to TRBJ1-1; no clear D gene. This CDR3 reads CASPTSPGPEAFF. The CDR3 nucleotides are TGTGCCAGCCCCACTTCGCCCGGACCTGAAGCTTTCTTT.